The following is a TCR beta chain sequence with its context. The record originates from a study of blood T cell repertoires in COVID-19. The wider study: PBMCs, B-cell-depleted T cells, or T cells provided the cDNA or gDNA that made up the material.

Per the germline V gene, CDR1 is SGHRS and CDR2 is YFSETQ. CDR3 size: 15 residues. The V gene end was trimmed by 2 bases and the J gene end by 4 bases; junction bases not matched to a gene: 6. The data were produced by immunoSEQ multiplex PCR, yet TCRdb's version contains in-frame clones alone and is incomplete. The sample holds about 100,000 clones, about 85% seen once. The sequenced sample was peripheral blood. The rearrangement links TRBV5-1 to TRBJ2-7, with 10 bases fitting TRBD1. This TCR was recovered from a human donor in a cohort sampled during active COVID-19. The CDR3 loop reads CASSFETGGRYEQYF. The CDR3, as DNA: TGCGCCAGCAGCTTTGAGACAGGGGGCCGTTACGAGCAGTACTTC.